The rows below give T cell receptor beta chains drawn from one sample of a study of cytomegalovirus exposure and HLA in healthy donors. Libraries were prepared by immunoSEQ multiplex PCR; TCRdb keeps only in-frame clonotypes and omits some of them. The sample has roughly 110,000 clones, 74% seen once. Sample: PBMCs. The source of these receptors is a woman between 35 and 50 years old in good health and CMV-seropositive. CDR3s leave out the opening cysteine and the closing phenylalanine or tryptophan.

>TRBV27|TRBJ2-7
ASSTSSSYEQY
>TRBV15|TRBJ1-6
ATSTSSSYNSPLH
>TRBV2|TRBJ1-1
ASNFQVTEAF
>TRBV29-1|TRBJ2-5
SVADSKIKTQY
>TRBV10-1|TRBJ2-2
ASRNSVTGELF
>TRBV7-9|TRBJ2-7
ASSSGVQNSYEQY
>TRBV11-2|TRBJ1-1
ASSLGQGTEAF
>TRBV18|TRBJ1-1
ASSPSGGYTEAF
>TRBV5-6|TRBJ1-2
ASSLAGGGDYGYT
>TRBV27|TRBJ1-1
ASSWDRGKAEAF
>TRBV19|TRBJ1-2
ATRQGARVNYGYT
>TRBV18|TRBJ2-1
ASSPQGTGLYNEQF
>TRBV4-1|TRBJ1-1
ASSQGAAAGNTEAF
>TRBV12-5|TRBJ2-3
ASGLQGADTQY
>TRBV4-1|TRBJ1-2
ASSQENTLQGKHYGYT
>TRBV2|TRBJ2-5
ASSEGVTSGAQETQY
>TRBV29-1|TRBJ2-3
SVAGGFTDTQY
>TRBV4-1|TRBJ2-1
ASKLSLSGGLGNEQF
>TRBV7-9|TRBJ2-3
ASKGGGAFPDTQY
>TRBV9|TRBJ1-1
ASSVAAGMGWSTEAF
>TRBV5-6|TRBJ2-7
ASSPGRGVQY
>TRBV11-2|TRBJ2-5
ASSLGASGGAGGTQY
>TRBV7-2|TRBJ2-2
ASTGNRAGELF
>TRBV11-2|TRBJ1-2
ASSPPTGYYGYT
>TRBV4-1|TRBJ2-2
ASSQGLAGGRTTGELF
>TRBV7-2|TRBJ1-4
ASSLAYRHNEKLF
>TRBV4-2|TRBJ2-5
ASSPGTTSGGETQY
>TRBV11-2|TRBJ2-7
ASRMDSYEQY
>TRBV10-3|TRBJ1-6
AISEDRTNSPLH
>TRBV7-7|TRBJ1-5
ASSLGPRTAVGSNQPQH
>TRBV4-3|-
ASSHLQDYEQY
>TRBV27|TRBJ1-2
ASSFPGEGYT
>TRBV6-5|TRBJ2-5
ASSLGQLQETQY
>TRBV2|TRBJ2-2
ASSAGQGRTGELF
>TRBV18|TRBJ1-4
ASSPGENEKLF
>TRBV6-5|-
ASKVALHSYEQY
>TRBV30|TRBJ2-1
AWTRRRAGLNEQF
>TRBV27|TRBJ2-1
ASSWGLTPNEQF
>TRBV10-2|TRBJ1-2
ASSPFSREPNYGYT
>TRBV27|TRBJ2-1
ASSFAGGLYEQF
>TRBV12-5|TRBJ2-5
ASGARGGETQY
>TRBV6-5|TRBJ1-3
ASSPFISGNTIY